Listed below are T cell receptor beta chains from one sample, sequenced in a study of T cell repertoires in cytomegalovirus infection. Their target antigens are unknown. Using its own MiXCR run on the reads, TCRdb lists one record per CDR3 protein. The profile shows 650,000 to 900,000 distinct CDR3 sequences, almost 30% of them singletons. The sample was cultured CD8+ T cells from PBMCs, taken from culture after CMV antigen stimulation. These TCRs come from a human donor in good health (CMV status not recorded). Some clones in this sample may be carry-over from other donors' samples. The CDR3 runs from the conserved cysteine through the conserved F or W. A D gene is named only where the DNA matches it firmly. Clone sizes are given selectively: once, few, many, or a class where the clone is expanded.

CDR3aa	CDR3nt	d_gene	v_gene	j_gene	abundance
CASSHFRTSDSTDTQYF	TGCGCCAGCAGCCATTTCCGAACTAGCGACAGCACAGATACGCAGTATTTT	TRBD2	TRBV4-1	TRBJ2-3	.
CASRPPQGSYGYTF	TGTGCCAGCAGGCCCCCACAGGGTAGCTATGGCTACACCTTC	.	TRBV6-5	TRBJ1-2	once
CASKDVIADITMGYNEQFF	TGTGCCAGCAAGGATGTAATAGCGGATATCACCATGGGTTACAATGAGCAGTTCTTC	.	TRBV6-2/TRBV6-3	TRBJ2-1	many
CASSDRAEEQTQYF	TGTGCCAGCAGCGACCGGGCCGAGGAACAGACCCAGTACTTC	.	TRBV6-2/TRBV6-3	TRBJ2-5	.
CASSQDIGDSPLHF	TGCGCCAGCAGCCAAGATATCGGGGATTCACCCCTCCACTTT	.	TRBV4-3	TRBJ1-6	.
CASSSPQYEQYF	TGTGCCAGCAGTTCCCCCCAGTACGAGCAGTACTTC	.	TRBV27	TRBJ2-7	.
CASKDASGGRQETQYF	TGTGCCAGCAAAGACGCTAGCGGGGGGAGACAAGAGACCCAGTACTTC	TRBD2	TRBV5-4	TRBJ2-5	few
CASSSGGGAGNQPQHF	TGTGCCAGCAGTTCGGGAGGGGGGGCAGGGAATCAGCCCCAGCATTTT	.	TRBV28	TRBJ1-5	few
CASSPVGQLNSPLHF	TGTGCCAGCAGCCCAGTGGGACAGCTGAATTCACCCCTCCACTTT	TRBD1	TRBV7-9	TRBJ1-6	few
CASSPMTGNQPQHF	TGTGCCAGCAGCCCAATGACAGGGAACCAGCCCCAGCATTTT	TRBD1	TRBV7-2	TRBJ1-5	.
CASSSGTSGGRNEQYF	TGTGCTAGCAGCTCCGGGACTAGCGGGGGGCGAAATGAGCAGTACTTC	TRBD2	TRBV7-7	TRBJ2-7	.
CSVRVWSAGTGNEKLFF	TGCAGCGTCCGAGTTTGGAGCGCCGGGACAGGGAATGAAAAACTGTTTTTT	TRBD1	TRBV29-1	TRBJ1-4	many
CASSPPRTDGYTF	TGTGCCAGCAGCCCGCCCCGGACAGATGGCTACACCTTC	.	TRBV7-9	TRBJ1-2	.
CASSYWTGGDNEQFF	TGTGCCAGCAGTTATTGGACAGGGGGGGACAATGAGCAGTTCTTC	TRBD1	TRBV7-9	TRBJ2-1	many
CASRPTHEDRETNYGYTF	TGTGCCAGCAGGCCGACGCATGAGGACAGGGAAACTAACTATGGCTACACCTTC	TRBD1	TRBV6-6	TRBJ1-2	.
CASSLYGGGAGNEQFF	TGTGCCAGCAGCTTATATGGCGGGGGGGCCGGGAATGAGCAGTTCTTC	TRBD2	TRBV7-3	TRBJ2-1	many
CASSSPGTQKNYGYTF	TGTGCCAGCAGCTCGCCCGGGACCCAAAAGAACTATGGCTACACCTTC	.	TRBV7-9	TRBJ1-2	.
CASSLWPGTEAFF	TGTGCCAGCAGTTTATGGCCCGGCACTGAAGCTTTCTTT	.	TRBV27	TRBJ1-1	.
CASSIGGALYGYTF	TGTGCCAGTAGTATAGGTGGGGCGCTCTATGGCTACACCTTC	.	TRBV19	TRBJ1-2	.
CASNSGGPSSYNEQFF	TGTGCCAGCAACTCGGGAGGGCCAAGCTCCTACAATGAGCAGTTCTTC	TRBD2	TRBV12-3/TRBV12-4	TRBJ2-1	.
CASSYLRYTDTQYF	TGTGCCAGCAGTTACCTGAGATACACAGATACGCAGTATTTT	.	TRBV6-5	TRBJ2-3	few
CASSVSSATEAFF	TGTGCCAGCAGTGTCTCATCAGCCACTGAAGCTTTCTTT	.	TRBV6-2/TRBV6-3	TRBJ1-1	.
CASSYSPWTGNTEAFF	TGTGCCAGCAGTTACTCGCCCTGGACAGGGAACACTGAAGCTTTCTTT	TRBD1	TRBV6-2/TRBV6-3	TRBJ1-1	.
CASALRNEQFF	TGTGCCAGCGCCCTCCGGAATGAGCAGTTCTTC	.	TRBV7-9	TRBJ2-1	few
CASSHPREGANVLTF	TGCGCCAGCAGCCACCCTCGAGAGGGGGCCAACGTCCTGACTTTC	.	TRBV4-1	TRBJ2-6	.
CSARAGGSDTQYF	TGCAGTGCTCGAGCAGGGGGCTCAGATACGCAGTATTTT	TRBD1	TRBV20-1	TRBJ2-3	.
CASSFRGGQDNYGYTF	TGTGCCAGCAGCTTCCGGGGGGGACAGGATAACTATGGCTACACCTTC	TRBD1	TRBV7-4	TRBJ1-2	.
CASRARDSGANVLTF	TGTGCCAGCAGAGCTCGGGACTCTGGGGCCAACGTCCTGACTTTC	.	TRBV28	TRBJ2-6	.
CASSYATDNEQFF	TGTGCCAGCAGTTACGCCACTGACAATGAGCAGTTCTTC	.	TRBV6-6	TRBJ2-1	.
CASSPPGQALNTEAFF	TGCGCCAGCAGCCCCCCGGGACAGGCATTAAACACTGAAGCTTTCTTT	TRBD1	TRBV4-3	TRBJ1-1	few
CASSLGGWDIQYF	TGCGCCAGCAGCTTGGGAGGCTGGGACATTCAGTACTTC	.	TRBV5-1	TRBJ2-4	.
CASSIETGNTGELFF	TGTGCCAGTAGTATAGAAACAGGGAACACCGGGGAGCTGTTTTTT	.	TRBV19	TRBJ2-2	.
CASSFSTGTVNTEAFF	TGTGCCAGCAGCTTTTCCACCGGGACAGTGAACACTGAAGCTTTCTTT	TRBD1	TRBV12-3/TRBV12-4	TRBJ1-1	few
CAVEPGQGAGELFF	TGTGCCGTAGAACCGGGACAGGGGGCCGGGGAGCTGTTTTTT	TRBD1	TRBV10-3	TRBJ2-2	few
CASTAEASGGGETQYF	TGTGCCAGCACAGCTGAAGCCAGCGGGGGAGGGGAGACCCAGTACTTC	TRBD2	TRBV12-3/TRBV12-4	TRBJ2-5	few
CASITNRGRVTGELFF	TGTGCCAGTATTACAAACAGGGGGCGCGTCACCGGGGAGCTGTTTTTT	TRBD1	TRBV19	TRBJ2-2	.
CASSLARGLKTQETQYF	TGTGCCAGCAGCTTAGCGCGGGGGCTTAAAACCCAAGAGACCCAGTACTTC	.	TRBV7-9	TRBJ2-5	few
CASSLGPQVGYGYTF	TGTGCCAGCAGTTTAGGCCCTCAGGTCGGCTATGGCTACACCTTC	.	TRBV27	TRBJ1-2	few
CASSSKGGSAYEQYF	TGTGCCAGCAGCTCAAAGGGGGGATCAGCCTACGAGCAGTACTTC	.	TRBV7-9	TRBJ2-7	.
CASSPLILGAYQETQYF	TGTGCCAGCAGCCCCCTCATATTAGGGGCGTACCAAGAGACCCAGTACTTC	.	TRBV7-9	TRBJ2-5	.
CATSRPDSPKSEAFF	TGTGCCACCAGCAGGCCGGACTCCCCAAAATCTGAAGCTTTCTTT	.	TRBV15	TRBJ1-1	.
CASSLDRSNTIYF	TGTGCCAGCAGCTTGGACAGGAGTAACACCATATATTTT	TRBD1	TRBV7-9	TRBJ1-3	many
CASSLADRVVEKLFF	TGTGCCAGCAGCTTAGCGGACAGGGTAGTTGAAAAACTGTTTTTT	TRBD1	TRBV7-6	TRBJ1-4	many
CASSDLFGAPEAFF	TGTGCCAGCAGTGACCTCTTTGGCGCGCCTGAAGCTTTCTTT	.	TRBV6-6	TRBJ1-1	few
CASSKGPVGEQFF	TGTGCTAGCAGCAAAGGCCCGGTGGGTGAGCAGTTCTTC	.	TRBV7-7	TRBJ2-1	many
CATNLLDGSNGYTF	TGCGCCACCAATCTTTTGGACGGTTCGAATGGCTACACCTTC	.	TRBV5-1	TRBJ1-2	once
CASSPKTGYNSPLHF	TGTGCCAGCAGTCCAAAGACAGGGTATAATTCACCCCTCCACTTT	TRBD1	TRBV27	TRBJ1-6	.